This TCR beta chain was obtained from a study of regulatory T cells in long-lasting Graves disease. This clonotype has a single count. Antigen unknown. A much larger clone lies one base from this, so it may be a read error. The time point was: persistent/refractory GD, antithyroid drugs over 5 years with positive TRAb. PBMCs provided the RNA from which the TCR library was made. Guidelines of the American Thyroid Association were used to diagnose Graves' disease. In this cohort, patients came from an endocrinology department located in Xi'an, China. Arm-PCR of CDR3 regions with iRepertoire HTBI primers generated TCR beta libraries. TCRdb itself ran the multiplex PCR reads through MiXCR, one entry per CDR3 protein. This sample has hundreds of thousands of distinct CDR3 sequences, with about 21% found just once. Germline CDR1 MNHEY, CDR2 SVGEGT. The CDR3 totals 14 residues. Study results and limitations: More public clonotypes were shared by persistent patients (around 3,000) than by new patients (under 1,000). Lower TCR diversity characterized persistent Graves' patients relative to newly diagnosed patients.

The TCR originated in a female donor with Graves disease. Sequences were derived from peripheral blood mononuclear cells (PBMCs), sampled when the disease was refractory, from a patient treated with antithyroid drugs. The gene calls are TRBV6-2 or TRBV6-3 and TRBJ2-7; D gene ambiguous. CDR3 protein: CAGSYGSDSYEQYF. The CDR3 DNA sequence: TGTGCCGGCAGTTACGGTTCGGACTCCTACGAGCAGTACTTC.